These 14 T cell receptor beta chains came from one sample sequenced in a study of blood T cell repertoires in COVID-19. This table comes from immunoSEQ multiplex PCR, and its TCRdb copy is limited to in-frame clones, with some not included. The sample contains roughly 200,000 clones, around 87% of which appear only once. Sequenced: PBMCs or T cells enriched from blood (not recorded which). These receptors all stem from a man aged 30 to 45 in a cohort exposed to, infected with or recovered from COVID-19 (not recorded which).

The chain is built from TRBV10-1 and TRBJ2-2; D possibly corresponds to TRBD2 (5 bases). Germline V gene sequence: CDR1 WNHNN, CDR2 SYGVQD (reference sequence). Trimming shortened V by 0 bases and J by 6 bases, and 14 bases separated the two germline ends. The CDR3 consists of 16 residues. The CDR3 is CASSESKVARAGELFF. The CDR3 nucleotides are TGCGCCAGCAGTGAGTCCAAGGTAGCGCGGGCCGGGGAGCTGTTTTTT.

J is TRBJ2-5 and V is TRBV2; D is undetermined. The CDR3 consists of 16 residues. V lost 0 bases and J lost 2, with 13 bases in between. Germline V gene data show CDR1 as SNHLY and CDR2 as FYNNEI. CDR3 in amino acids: CASSEALRSNQETQYF. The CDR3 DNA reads TGTGCCAGCAGTGAAGCGCTAAGAAGTAATCAAGAGACCCAGTACTTC.

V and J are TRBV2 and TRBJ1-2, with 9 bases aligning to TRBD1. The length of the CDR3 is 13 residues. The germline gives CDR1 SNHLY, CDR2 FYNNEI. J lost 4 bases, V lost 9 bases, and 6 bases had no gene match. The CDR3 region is CASRTGEVYGYTF. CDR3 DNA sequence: TGTGCCAGTAGGACAGGGGAGGTCTATGGCTACACCTTC.

The chain's CDR3 is CASSSPGTGSHEQYF. The CDR3 DNA is TGTGCCAGCAGTTCCCCCGGGACAGGAAGTCACGAGCAGTACTTC. This sequence joins TRBV6-2 or TRBV6-3 and TRBJ2-7; 8 positions match TRBD1. The CDR3 has 15 residues. Losses at the gene ends were 4 bases for V and 5 bases for J; bases not matched to a gene: 10. CDR1 is MNHEY, CDR2 SVGEGT, per germline.

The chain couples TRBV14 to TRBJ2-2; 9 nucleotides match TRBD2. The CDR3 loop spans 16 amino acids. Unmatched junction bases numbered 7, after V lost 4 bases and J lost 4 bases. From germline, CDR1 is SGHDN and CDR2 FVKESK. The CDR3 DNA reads TGTGCCAGCAGCCCCCTTAGCGGGAGTGGCACCGGGGAGCTGTTTTTT. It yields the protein CASSPLSGSGTGELFF.

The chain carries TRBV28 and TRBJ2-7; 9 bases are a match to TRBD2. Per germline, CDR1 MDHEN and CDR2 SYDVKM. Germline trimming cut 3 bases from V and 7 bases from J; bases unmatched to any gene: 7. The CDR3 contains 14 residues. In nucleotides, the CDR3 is TGTGCCAGCAGTTTGACTGGGACTAGCAGAGAGCAGTACTTC. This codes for CASSLTGTSREQYF.

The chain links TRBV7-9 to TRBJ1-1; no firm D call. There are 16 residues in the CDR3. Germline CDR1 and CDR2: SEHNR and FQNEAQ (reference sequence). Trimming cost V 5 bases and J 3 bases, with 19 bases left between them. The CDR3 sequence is CASSLRRSTADTEAFF. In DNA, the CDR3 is TGTGCCAGCAGCCTAAGGCGATCGACGGCGGACACTGAAGCTTTCTTT.

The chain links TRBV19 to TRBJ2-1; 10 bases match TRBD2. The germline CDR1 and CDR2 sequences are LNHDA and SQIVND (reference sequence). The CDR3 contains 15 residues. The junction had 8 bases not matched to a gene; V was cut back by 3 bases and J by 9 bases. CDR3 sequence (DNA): TGTGCCAGTAGTATCACAACTAGCGGGACGGCTGAGCAGTTCTTC. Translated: CASSITTSGTAEQFF.

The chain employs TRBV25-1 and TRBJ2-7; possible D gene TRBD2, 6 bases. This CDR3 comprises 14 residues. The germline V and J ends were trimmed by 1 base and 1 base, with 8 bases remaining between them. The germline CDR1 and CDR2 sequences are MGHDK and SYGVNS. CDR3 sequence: CASSEWGESYEQYF. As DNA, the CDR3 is TGTGCCAGCAGTGAATGGGGGGAATCCTACGAGCAGTACTTC.

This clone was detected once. The CDR3 loop is CATMGRNNQPQHF. The CDR3 nucleotides read TGTGCCACAATGGGCCGGAACAATCAGCCCCAGCATTTT. V and J are TRBV10-3 and TRBJ1-5, with unresolved D. The CDR3 runs 13 residues. Trimming removed 10 bases at V and 3 bases at J, with 13 bases between. CDR1 is ENHRY and CDR2 is SYGVKD in the germline V gene.

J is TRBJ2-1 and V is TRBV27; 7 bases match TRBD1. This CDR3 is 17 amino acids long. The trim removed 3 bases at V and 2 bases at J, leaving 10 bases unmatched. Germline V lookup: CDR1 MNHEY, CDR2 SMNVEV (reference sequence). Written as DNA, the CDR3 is TGTGCCAGCAGTTTCAAGACAGGGTTCGTTCCCTACAATGAGCAGTTCTTC. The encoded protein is CASSFKTGFVPYNEQFF.

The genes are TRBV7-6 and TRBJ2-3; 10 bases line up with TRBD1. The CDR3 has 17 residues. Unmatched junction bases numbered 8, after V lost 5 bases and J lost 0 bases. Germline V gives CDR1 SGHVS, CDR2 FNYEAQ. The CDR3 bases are TGTGCCAGCAGCAAGGGGACAGGGGAATTTAGCACAGATACGCAGTATTTT. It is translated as CASSKGTGEFSTDTQYF.

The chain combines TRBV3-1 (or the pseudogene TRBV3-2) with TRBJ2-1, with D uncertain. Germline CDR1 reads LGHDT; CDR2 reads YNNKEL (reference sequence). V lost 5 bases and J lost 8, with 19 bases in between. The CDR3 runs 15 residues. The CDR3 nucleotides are TGTGCCAGCAGCTACCGACCCTTACTACCCGATGAGCAGTTCTTC. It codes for CASSYRPLLPDEQFF.

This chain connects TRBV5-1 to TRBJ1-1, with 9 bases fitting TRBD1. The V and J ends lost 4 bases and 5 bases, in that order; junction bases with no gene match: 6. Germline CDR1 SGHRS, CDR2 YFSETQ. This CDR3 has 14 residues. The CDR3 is CASSPGTGWTEAFF. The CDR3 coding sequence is TGCGCCAGCAGCCCAGGGACAGGGTGGACTGAAGCTTTCTTT.